This entry features one T cell receptor beta chain sequence. Its antigen is not known. The CDR3 consists of 17 residues. The V end lost 5 bases, the J end lost 7 bases, and 24 bases lay between the germline ends. CDR1 is MNHEY and CDR2 is SMNVEV in the germline V gene (reference sequence). The data are from a study of vaccination and CD4 T cells after COVID-19. As for the study in general: Stimulation of the cells used overlapping spike peptide pools from SARS-CoV-2 and from the common cold coronaviruses HCoV-NL63, HCoV-OC43 and HCoV-229E.

At the Johns Hopkins FTIC core, DNA taken from cultured CD4+ T cells was sequenced by way of the Oncomine TCR Beta short-read assay. TCRdb re-analysed the PCR reads in MiXCR, keeping a single row per CDR3 protein. Counted here are some 11,000 distinct CDR3 sequences, about 41% occurring once; the ten biggest clones make up 11%. Stated treatment: approximately 9-day PBMC culture with coronavirus spike peptide pools or control peptides (ViraFEST assay). Half-medium replacement with fresh IL-2 medium took place on days 3 and 7. This chain joins TRBV27 and TRBJ2-1, with D tentatively TRBD1 or TRBD2 (6 bases each). This sequence originates from a human donor who had recovered from COVID-19. The sample here was CD4+ T cells from blood, cultured in vitro, taken after SARS-CoV-2 vaccination. This chain's CDR3 is CASSPSLGGLGRNEQFF. DNA of the CDR3: TGTGCCAGCAGTCCGTCCCTCGGGGGCCTGGGTAGGAATGAGCAGTTCTTC.